This TCR beta chain was captured in a study of identical twins. TCRdb processed the 5' RACE reads anew with MiXCR; each CDR3 protein has one entry. The sample carries 450,000 to 600,000 distinct CDR3 sequences, around 24% recorded once. This clonotype showed up just a few times. Its cognate antigen is unknown. CDR1 DFQATT and CDR2 SNEGSKA come from the germline V gene (reference sequence). CDR3 length: 15 residues. The junction had 10 bases not matched to a gene; V was cut back by 2 bases and J by 5 bases. Study-level results: Insertions were fewer in abundant cord blood beta clonotypes, whereas memory repertoires showed none of this pattern.

This sample also appeared in a second study, on yellow fever vaccine responses in identical twins.

The sequencing sample was made of CD4+ T cells sorted from blood. The rearrangement links TRBV20-1 to TRBJ2-7; TRBD2 matches at 9 bases. This TCR came from a woman younger than 35 in good health. This chain's CDR3 is CSARPLLAGINEQYF. CDR3 in DNA: TGCAGTGCTAGACCCCTACTAGCGGGTATAAACGAGCAGTACTTC.